This is a list of T cell receptor beta chains from one sample in a study of blood T cell repertoires in COVID-19. Profiling relied on immunoSEQ multiplex PCR, and the TCRdb table lists in-frame clones only, not all of them. The table shows 68,000 or so clones, with about nine tenths occurring only once. The sequenced sample was peripheral blood. These receptors all come from a man aged 30-40 years with acute or convalescent COVID-19. Each CDR3 is given with its conserved first and last residue.

v_call cdr3_aa
TRBV28 CASSFRAGVFIGNEQFF
TRBV9 CASSVSGTANEKLFF
TRBV18 CASSPSNPRGTGELFF
TRBV5-1 CASSHKGLAGVVCAFSYEQYF
TRBV11-2 CASSLDLLAGKLYEQYF
TRBV4-3 CASSLEGQGTDTQYF
TRBV19 CASSINGLAVNEQFF
TRBV2 CASRTPLQGTNTEAFF
TRBV29-1 CSVGTGANYGYTF
TRBV11-2 CASSFAGGQGWETQYF
TRBV7-2 CASRRAQGTTGELFF
TRBV27 CASSLGTSYNEQFF
TRBV19 CASSIVGGRNEQFF
TRBV10-2 CASSQSGNTEAFF
TRBV11-3 CASSFIQGAGELFF
TRBV27 CASSLSAPGLNTEAFF
TRBV9 CASSVYNTFGDEQFF
TRBV5-1 CASSFQTSQGDTQYF
TRBV5-4 CASSLGLDGSTGELFF
TRBV28 CASRQGQAGTGELFF
TRBV27 CASSLQGVGYNEQFF
TRBV18 CASLLANTGELFF
TRBV5-6 CASSFWGSGRLTDTQYF
TRBV19 CASSQGTSGRGEQFF
TRBV7-2 CASSPTAPTGEAFF
TRBV28 CASSPPGTGTEQYF
TRBV2 CASIERETMDNEQFF
TRBV29-1 CSVDLGAGELYEQYF
TRBV6-2/TRBV6-3 CASSYSSPGNEQFF
TRBV7-9 CASSRDRVTSGNTIYF
TRBV4-1 CASSPRQGAGDTQYF
TRBV4-1 CASSRGHNSKAEQYF
TRBV5-1 CATGREGPTDTQYF
TRBV7-9 CASSPRESEKLFF
TRBV6-5 CASSYVGTETPYGYTF
TRBV5-1 CASSLAGGPYEQYF
TRBV4-3 CASSQENSGQGSYEQYF
TRBV27 CASSFLTAYNEQFF
TRBV19 CASSADIQETQYF
TRBV29-1 CSVYRLNTEAFF
TRBV27 CASSPAVTGNYEQYF
TRBV5-1 CASSLESSGNTIYF
TRBV7-8 CASSSTSGRAEQYF
TRBV6-5 CAGSGGYGYTF
TRBV5-5 CASSLGDFSYEQYF
TRBV6-2/TRBV6-3 CASSTPGQVNYEQYF
TRBV4-1 CASSQASGGSPLHF
TRBV3-1/TRBV3-2 CASSHRILGSGQFF
TRBV7-3 CASSLAGPMETQYF
TRBV5-6 CASSPGGSYEQYF
TRBV6-5 CASSYRSGADNEQFF